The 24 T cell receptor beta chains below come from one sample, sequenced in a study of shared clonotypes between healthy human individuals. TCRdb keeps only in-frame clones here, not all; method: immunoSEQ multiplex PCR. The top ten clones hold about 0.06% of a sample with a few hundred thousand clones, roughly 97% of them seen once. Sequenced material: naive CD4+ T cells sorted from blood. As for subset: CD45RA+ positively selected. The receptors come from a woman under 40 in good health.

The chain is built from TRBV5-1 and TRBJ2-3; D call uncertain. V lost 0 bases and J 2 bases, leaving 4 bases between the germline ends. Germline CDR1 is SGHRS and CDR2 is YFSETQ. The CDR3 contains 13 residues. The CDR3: CASSLGDTDTQYF. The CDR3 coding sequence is TGCGCCAGCAGCTTGGGGGACACAGATACGCAGTATTTT.

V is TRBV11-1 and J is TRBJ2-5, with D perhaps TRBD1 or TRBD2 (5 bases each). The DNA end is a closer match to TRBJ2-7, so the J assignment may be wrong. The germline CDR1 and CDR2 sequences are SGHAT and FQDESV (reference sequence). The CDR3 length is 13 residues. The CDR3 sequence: CASSPGPSYEQYF. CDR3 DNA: TGTGCCAGCAGCCCGGGGCCCTCCTACGAGCAGTACTTC.

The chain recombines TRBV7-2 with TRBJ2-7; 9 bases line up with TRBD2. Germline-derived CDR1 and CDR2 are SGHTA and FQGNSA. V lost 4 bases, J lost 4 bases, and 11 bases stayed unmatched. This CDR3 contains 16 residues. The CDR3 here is CASSSLDSGRRYEQYF. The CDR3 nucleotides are TGTGCCAGCAGCTCGTTGGATAGCGGGAGACGTTACGAGCAGTACTTC.

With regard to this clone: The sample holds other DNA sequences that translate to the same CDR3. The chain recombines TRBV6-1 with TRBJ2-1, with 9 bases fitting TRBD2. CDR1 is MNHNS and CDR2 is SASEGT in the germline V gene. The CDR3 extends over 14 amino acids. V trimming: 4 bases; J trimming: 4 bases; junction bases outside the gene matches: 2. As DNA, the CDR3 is TGTGCCAGCAGTGGGCTAGCGGGATACAATGAGCAGTTCTTC. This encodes CASSGLAGYNEQFF.

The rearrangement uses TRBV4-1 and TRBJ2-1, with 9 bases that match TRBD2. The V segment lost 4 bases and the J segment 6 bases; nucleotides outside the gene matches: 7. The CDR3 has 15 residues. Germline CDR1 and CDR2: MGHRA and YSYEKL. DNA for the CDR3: TGCGCCAGCAGCCCGGGACTAGCAATTGGCAATGAGCAGTTCTTC. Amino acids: CASSPGLAIGNEQFF.

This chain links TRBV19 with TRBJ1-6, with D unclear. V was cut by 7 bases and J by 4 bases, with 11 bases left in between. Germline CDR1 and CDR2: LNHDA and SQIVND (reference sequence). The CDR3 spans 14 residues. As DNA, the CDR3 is TGTGCCAGTAATACTCAGGATTATAATTCACCCCTCCACTTT. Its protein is CASNTQDYNSPLHF.

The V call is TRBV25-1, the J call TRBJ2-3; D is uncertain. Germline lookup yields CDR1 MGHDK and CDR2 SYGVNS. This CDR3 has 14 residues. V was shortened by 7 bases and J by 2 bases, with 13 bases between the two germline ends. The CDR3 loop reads CASIKKPSTDTQYF. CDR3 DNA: TGTGCCAGCATCAAAAAGCCGTCCACAGATACGCAGTATTTT.

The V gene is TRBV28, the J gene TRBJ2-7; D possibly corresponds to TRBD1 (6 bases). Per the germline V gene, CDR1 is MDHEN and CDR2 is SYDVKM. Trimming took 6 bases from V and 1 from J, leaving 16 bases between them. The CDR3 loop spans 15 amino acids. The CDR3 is CASRTPGQLSYEQYF. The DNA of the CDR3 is TGTGCCAGCAGGACGCCCGGACAGCTTTCCTACGAGCAGTACTTC.

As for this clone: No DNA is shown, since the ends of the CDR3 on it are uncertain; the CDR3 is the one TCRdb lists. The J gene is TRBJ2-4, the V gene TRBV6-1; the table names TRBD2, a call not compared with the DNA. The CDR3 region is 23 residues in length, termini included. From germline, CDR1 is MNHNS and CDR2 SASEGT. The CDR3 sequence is CASSESEVADGSPFTSGRPLRSF.

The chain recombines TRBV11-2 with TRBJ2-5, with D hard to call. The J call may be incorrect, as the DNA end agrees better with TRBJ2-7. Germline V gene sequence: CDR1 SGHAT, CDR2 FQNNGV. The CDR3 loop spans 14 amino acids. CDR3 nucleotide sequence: TGTGCCAGCAGCTTTGTCGAGGACGACTACGAGCAGTACTTC. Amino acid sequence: CASSFVEDDYEQYF.

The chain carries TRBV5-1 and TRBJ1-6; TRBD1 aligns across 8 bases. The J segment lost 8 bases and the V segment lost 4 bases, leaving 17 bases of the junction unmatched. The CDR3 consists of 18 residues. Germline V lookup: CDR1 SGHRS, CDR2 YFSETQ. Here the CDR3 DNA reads TGCGCCAGCAGCAAGATTAGCGGGACAGGCCACCGGGATTCACCCCTCCACTTT. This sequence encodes CASSKISGTGHRDSPLHF.

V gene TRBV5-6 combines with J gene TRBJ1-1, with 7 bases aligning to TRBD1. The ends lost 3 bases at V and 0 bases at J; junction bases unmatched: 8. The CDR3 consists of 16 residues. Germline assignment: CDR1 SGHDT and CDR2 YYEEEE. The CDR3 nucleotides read TGTGCCAGCAGCTGGAGGGACAGTTACTTGAACACTGAAGCTTTCTTT. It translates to CASSWRDSYLNTEAFF.

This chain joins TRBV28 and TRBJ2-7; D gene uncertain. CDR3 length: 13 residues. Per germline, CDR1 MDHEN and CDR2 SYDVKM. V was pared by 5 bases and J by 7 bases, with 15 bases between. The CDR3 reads CASSPGRVREQYF. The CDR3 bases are TGTGCCAGCAGTCCAGGACGTGTAAGGGAGCAGTACTTC.

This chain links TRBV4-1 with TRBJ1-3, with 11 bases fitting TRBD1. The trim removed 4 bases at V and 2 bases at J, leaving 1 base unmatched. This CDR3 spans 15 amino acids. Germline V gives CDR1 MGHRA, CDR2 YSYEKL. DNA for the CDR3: TGCGCCAGCAGCCCGGGACAGGGGGCTGGAAACACCATATATTTT. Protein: CASSPGQGAGNTIYF.

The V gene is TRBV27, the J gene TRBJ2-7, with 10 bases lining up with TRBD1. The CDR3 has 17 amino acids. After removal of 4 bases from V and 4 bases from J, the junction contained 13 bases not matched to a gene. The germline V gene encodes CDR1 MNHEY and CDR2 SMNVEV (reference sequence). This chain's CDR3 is CASSSRRLDRGRYEQYF. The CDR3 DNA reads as TGTGCCAGCAGTTCCCGACGACTGGACAGGGGGAGATACGAGCAGTACTTC.

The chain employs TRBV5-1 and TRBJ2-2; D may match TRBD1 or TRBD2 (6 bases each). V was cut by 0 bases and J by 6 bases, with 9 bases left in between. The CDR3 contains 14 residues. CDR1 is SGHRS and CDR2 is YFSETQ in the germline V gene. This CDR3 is CASSLDREAGELFF. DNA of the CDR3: TGCGCCAGCAGCTTGGACAGGGAGGCCGGGGAGCTGTTTTTT.

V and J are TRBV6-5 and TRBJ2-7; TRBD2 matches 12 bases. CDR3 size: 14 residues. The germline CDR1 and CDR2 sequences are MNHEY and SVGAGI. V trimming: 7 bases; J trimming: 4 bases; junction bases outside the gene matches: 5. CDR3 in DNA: TGTGCCAGCACCCGCGGACTAGCGGGGTACGAGCAGTACTTC. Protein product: CASTRGLAGYEQYF.

This chain's CDR3 is CASSNAGGGNTGELFF. The CDR3, as DNA: TGTGCCAGCAGCAATGCGGGAGGGGGGAACACCGGGGAGCTGTTTTTT. The genes are TRBV2 and TRBJ2-2; TRBD2 aligns across 9 bases. V was clipped by 6 bases and J by 1 base; unmatched bases: 6. The CDR3 has 16 residues. Germline CDR1 and CDR2: SNHLY and FYNNEI.

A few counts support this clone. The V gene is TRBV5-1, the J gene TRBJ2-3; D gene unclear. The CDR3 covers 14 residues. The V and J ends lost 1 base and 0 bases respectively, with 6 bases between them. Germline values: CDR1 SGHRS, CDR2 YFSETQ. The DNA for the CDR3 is TGCGCCAGCAGCTTGCGGTTTAGCACAGATACGCAGTATTTT. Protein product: CASSLRFSTDTQYF.

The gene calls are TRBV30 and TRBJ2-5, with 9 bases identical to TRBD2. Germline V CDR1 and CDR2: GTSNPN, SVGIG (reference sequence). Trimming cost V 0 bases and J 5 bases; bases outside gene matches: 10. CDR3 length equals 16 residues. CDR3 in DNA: TGTGCCTGGAGTGTGGGACTAGCCGGTCGTGGGGAGACCCAGTACTTC. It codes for CAWSVGLAGRGETQYF.

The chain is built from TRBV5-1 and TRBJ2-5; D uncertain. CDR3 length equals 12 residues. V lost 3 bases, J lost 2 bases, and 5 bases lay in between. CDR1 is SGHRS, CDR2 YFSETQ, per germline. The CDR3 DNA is TGCGCCAGCAGCTGGGCGCAAGAGACCCAGTACTTC. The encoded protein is CASSWAQETQYF.

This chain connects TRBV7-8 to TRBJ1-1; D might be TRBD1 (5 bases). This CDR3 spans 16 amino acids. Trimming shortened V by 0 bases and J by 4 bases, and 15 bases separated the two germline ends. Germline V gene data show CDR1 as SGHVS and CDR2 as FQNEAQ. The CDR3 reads CASSLAPAGGSTEAFF. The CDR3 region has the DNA TGTGCCAGCAGCTTAGCTCCGGCGGGGGGGAGCACTGAAGCTTTCTTT.

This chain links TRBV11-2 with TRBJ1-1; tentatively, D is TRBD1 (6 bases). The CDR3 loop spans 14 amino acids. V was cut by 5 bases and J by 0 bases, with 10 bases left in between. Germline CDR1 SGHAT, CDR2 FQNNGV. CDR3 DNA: TGTGCCAGCAGCCTGGACAGAGTGAACACTGAAGCTTTCTTT. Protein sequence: CASSLDRVNTEAFF.

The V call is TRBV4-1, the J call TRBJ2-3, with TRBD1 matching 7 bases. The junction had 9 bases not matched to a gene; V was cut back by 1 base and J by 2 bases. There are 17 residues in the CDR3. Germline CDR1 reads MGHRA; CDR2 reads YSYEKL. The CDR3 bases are TGCGCCAGCAGCCAAGCTCCCAGGGGGACACACACAGATACGCAGTATTTT. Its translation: CASSQAPRGTHTDTQYF.